The rows below give T cell receptor beta chains drawn from one sample of a study of neurological immune-mediated disorders. TCRdb recomputed calls from the 5' RACE reads with MiXCR, one row per CDR3 protein. The sample shows 85,000 to 90,000 distinct CDR3 sequences, roughly 3.5% of them seen only once. Sequencing was performed on PBMCs. These receptors originate from a woman aged 45-65 years with multiple sclerosis. The CDR3 runs from the conserved cysteine through the conserved F or W. The D gene is left open where the match is weak. A clone size is listed for some rows: how often the clone was seen (once, few, many), or a class if it is expanded.

J gene,CDR3 length,clone size,D gene,V gene,CDR3 protein,CDR3 DNA
TRBJ1-6,14,many,NA,TRBV14,CASSQEVVTSPLHF,TGTGCCAGCAGCCAAGAGGTTGTAACTTCACCCCTCCACTTT
TRBJ1-4,14,many,NA,TRBV13,CASSLGGRNEKLFF,TGTGCCAGCAGCTTAGGAGGCAGGAACGAAAAACTGTTTTTT
TRBJ2-2,14,many,TRBD2,TRBV3-1,CASSSGANTGELFF,TGTGCCAGCAGCAGCGGGGCGAACACCGGGGAGCTGTTTTTT
TRBJ2-6,16,few,NA,TRBV14,CASSHRKGSGANVLTF,TGTGCCAGCAGCCATAGGAAGGGGTCTGGGGCCAACGTCCTGACTTTC
TRBJ2-3,14,many,NA,TRBV28,CASSPPGRTDTQYF,TGTGCCAGCAGTCCTCCTGGACGCACAGATACGCAGTATTTT
TRBJ2-3,14,many,NA,TRBV11-2,CASSFWDGGGTQYF,TGTGCCAGCAGTTTCTGGGACGGGGGTGGTACGCAGTATTTT
TRBJ1-1,13,many,NA,TRBV29-1,CSVEEFRDTEAFF,TGCAGCGTTGAAGAGTTCAGGGACACTGAAGCTTTCTTT
TRBJ1-5,16,many,TRBD1,TRBV20-1,CSARRQGAPSNQPQHF,TGCAGTGCCCGAAGACAGGGGGCCCCGAGCAATCAGCCCCAGCATTTT
TRBJ2-7,14,many,TRBD2,TRBV27,CASSLAGGRYEQYF,TGTGCCAGCAGTCTTGCGGGGGGGCGCTACGAGCAGTACTTC
TRBJ1-1,15,many,TRBD1,TRBV5-5,CASSTRDRGPYEAFF,TGTGCCAGCAGCACCCGGGACAGGGGGCCCTATGAAGCTTTCTTT
TRBJ1-2,17,many,TRBD1,TRBV2,CASSDTTDRWPLYGYTF,TGTGCCAGCAGTGACACCACGGACAGGTGGCCCCTCTATGGCTACACCTTC
TRBJ2-3,14,many,NA,TRBV20-1,CSARVGQSTDTQYF,TGCAGTGCTAGAGTGGGCCAGAGCACAGATACGCAGTATTTT
TRBJ2-2,18,many,TRBD1,TRBV4-3,CASSQGTTGTGLLGELFF,TGCGCCAGCAGCCAAGGAACAACCGGGACAGGCCTTCTTGGGGAGCTGTTTTTT
TRBJ1-3,14,many,NA,TRBV3-1,CASSQDIGGSTIYF,TGTGCCAGCAGCCAAGATATAGGAGGATCCACCATATATTTT
TRBJ2-1,17,NA,NA,TRBV12-3/TRBV12-4,CASSLYLPWAYYNEQFF,TGTGCCAGCAGTTTATATTTACCCTGGGCATACTACAATGAGCAGTTCTTC
TRBJ1-3,15,many,NA,TRBV5-5,CASSFGGLSGNTIYF,TGTGCCAGCAGCTTCGGCGGACTCTCTGGAAACACCATATATTTT
TRBJ2-7,15,few,TRBD1,TRBV24-1,CATSDAGTDREAQYF,TGTGCCACCAGTGACGCTGGAACCGACAGGGAAGCGCAGTACTTC
TRBJ1-1,15,many,NA,TRBV7-2,CASRLMEGPRTEAFF,TGTGCCAGCCGATTGATGGAGGGGCCTCGGACTGAAGCTTTCTTT
TRBJ2-1,13,many,TRBD2,TRBV6-6,CASTPTSSGGWFF,TGTGCCAGCACCCCTACGAGTAGCGGGGGCTGGTTCTTC
TRBJ2-2,15,many,NA,TRBV4-2,CASSQQGSLTGELFF,TGTGCCAGCAGCCAACAGGGGTCCCTCACCGGGGAGCTGTTTTTT